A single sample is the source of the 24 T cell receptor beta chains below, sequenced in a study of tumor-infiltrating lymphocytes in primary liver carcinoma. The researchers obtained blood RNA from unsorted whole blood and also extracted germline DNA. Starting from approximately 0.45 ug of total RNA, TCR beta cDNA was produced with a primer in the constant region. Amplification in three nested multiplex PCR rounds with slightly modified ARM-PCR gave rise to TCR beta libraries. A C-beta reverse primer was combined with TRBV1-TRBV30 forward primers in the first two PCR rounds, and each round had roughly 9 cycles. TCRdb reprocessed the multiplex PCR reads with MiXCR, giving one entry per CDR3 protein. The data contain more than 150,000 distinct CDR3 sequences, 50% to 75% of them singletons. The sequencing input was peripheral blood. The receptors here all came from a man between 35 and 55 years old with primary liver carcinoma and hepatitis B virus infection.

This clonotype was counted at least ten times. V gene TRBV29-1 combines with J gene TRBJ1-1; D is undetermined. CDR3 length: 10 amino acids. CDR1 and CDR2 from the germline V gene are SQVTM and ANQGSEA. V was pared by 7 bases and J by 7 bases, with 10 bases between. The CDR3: CSAATDEAFF. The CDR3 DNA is TGCAGCGCTGCGACGGATGAAGCTTTCTTT.

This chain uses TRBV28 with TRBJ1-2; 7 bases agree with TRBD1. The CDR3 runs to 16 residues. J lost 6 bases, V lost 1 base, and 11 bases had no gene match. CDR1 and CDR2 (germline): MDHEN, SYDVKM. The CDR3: CASSLSQGSPIDGYTF. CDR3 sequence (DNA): TGTGCCAGCAGTTTATCACAGGGGAGTCCCATAGATGGCTACACCTTC.

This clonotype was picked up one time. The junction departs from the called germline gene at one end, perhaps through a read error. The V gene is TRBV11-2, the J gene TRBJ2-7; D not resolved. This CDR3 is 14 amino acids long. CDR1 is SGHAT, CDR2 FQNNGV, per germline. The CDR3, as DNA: TGTGACAGCAGATTGAGACCGGGTTCCTACGAGCAGTACTTC. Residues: CDSRLRPGSYEQYF.

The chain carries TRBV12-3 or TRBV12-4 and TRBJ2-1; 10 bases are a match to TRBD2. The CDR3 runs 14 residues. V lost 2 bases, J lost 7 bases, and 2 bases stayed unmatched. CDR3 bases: TGTGCCAGCAGTTTATCTAGCGGGAGAAATGAGCAGTTCTTC. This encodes CASSLSSGRNEQFF.

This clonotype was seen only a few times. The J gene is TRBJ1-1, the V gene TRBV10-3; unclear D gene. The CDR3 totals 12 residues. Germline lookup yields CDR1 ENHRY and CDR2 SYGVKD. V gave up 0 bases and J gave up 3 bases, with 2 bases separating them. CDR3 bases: TGTGCCATCAGTGAGTCAGACACTGAAGCTTTCTTT. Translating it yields CAISESDTEAFF.

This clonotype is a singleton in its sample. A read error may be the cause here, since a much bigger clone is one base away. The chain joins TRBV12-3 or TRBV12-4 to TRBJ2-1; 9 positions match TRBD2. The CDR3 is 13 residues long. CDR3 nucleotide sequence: TGTGCCAGCAGTTTAGGCGGGAGGGATGAGCGGTTCTTC. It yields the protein CASSLGGRDERFF.

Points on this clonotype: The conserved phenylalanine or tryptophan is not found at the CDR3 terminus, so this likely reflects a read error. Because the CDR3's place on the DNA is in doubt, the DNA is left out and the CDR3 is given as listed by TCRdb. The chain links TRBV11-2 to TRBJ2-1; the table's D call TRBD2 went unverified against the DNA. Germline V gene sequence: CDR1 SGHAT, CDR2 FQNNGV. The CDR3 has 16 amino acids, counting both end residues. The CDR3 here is CASSSRPSGRIYVKFL.

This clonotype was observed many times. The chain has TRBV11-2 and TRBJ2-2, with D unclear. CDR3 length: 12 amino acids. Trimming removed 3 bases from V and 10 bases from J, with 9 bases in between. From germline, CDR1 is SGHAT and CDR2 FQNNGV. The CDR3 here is CASSFPRLELFF. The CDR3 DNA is TGTGCCAGCAGCTTTCCCAGGTTGGAGCTGTTTTTT.

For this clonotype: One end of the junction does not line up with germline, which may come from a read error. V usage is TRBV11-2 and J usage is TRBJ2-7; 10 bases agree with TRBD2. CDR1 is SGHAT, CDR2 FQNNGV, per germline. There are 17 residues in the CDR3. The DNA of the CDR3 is TGCGCCGGCAGCCCCATGGGGGCTAGCGGGAGTTCCTACGAGCAGTACTTC. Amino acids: CAGSPMGASGSSYEQYF.

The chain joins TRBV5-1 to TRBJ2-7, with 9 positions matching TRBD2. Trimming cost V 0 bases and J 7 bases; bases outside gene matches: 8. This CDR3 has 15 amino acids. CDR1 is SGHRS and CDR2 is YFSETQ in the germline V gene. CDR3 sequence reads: CASSLDPGLAGEQYF. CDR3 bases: TGCGCCAGCAGCTTGGACCCGGGACTAGCTGGAGAGCAGTACTTC.

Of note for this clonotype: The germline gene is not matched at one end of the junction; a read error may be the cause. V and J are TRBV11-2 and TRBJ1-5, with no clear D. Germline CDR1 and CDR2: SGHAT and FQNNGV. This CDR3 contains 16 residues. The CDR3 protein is CDSSLAPPATNQPQHF. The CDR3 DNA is TGTGACAGCAGCTTAGCCCCTCCGGCGACCAATCAGCCCCAGCATTTT.

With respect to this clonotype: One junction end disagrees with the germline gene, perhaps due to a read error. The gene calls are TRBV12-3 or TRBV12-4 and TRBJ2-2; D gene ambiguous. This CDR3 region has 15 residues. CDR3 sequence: CASSRNAQGTGELFF. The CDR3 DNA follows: TGTGCCAGCAGTCGGAACGCGCAAGGTACCGGAGAGCTGTTTTTT.

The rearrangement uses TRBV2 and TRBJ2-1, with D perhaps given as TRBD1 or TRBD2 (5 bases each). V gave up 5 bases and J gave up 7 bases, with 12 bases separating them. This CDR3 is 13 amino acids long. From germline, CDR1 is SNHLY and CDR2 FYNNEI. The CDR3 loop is CASSRDQKNEQFF. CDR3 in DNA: TGTGCCAGCAGTCGGGACCAGAAGAATGAGCAGTTCTTC. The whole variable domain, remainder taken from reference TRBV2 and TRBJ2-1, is EPEVTQTPSHQVTQMGQEVILRCVPISNHLYFYWYRQILGQKVEFLVSFYNNEISEKSEIFDDQFSVERPDGSNFTLKIRSTKLEDSAMYFCASSRDQKNEQFFGPGTRLTVL.

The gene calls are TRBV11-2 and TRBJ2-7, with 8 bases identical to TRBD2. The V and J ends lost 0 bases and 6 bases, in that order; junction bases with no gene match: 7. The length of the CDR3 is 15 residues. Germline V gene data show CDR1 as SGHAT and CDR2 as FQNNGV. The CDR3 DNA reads TGTGCCAGCAGCTTAGATAGGGGACTAGTTCCCGAGCAGTACTTC. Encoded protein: CASSLDRGLVPEQYF. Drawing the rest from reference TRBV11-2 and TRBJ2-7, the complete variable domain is EAGVAQSPRYKIIEKRQSVAFWCNPISGHATLYWYQQILGQGPKLLIQFQNNGVVDDSQLPKDRFSAERLKGVDSTLKIQPAKLEDSAVYLCASSLDRGLVPEQYFGPGTRLTVT.

The CDR3 DNA sequence: TGTGCCATCAGTGAGCCTTTGACTAGTGGGAGTGGAACGCAGTATTTT. It codes for CAISEPLTSGSGTQYF. This chain joins TRBV10-3 and TRBJ2-3, with D tentatively TRBD2 (6 bases). Between the trimmed V and J ends, which lost 2 bases and 9 bases, there was a span of 21 bases. This CDR3 has 16 residues. Per germline, CDR1 ENHRY and CDR2 SYGVKD.

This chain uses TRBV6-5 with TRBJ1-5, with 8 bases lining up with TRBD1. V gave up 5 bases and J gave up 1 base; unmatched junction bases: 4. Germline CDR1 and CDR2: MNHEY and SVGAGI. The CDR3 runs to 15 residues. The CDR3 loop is CASSMNRGSNQPQHF. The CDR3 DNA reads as TGTGCCAGCAGTATGAACAGGGGGAGCAATCAGCCCCAGCATTTT.

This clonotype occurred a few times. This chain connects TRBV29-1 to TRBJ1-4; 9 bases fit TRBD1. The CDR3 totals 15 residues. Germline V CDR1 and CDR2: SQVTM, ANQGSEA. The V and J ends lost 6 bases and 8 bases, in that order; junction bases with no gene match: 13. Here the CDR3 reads CSVGQGGTGVEKLFF. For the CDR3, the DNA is TGCAGCGTGGGACAGGGCGGGACGGGAGTAGAAAAACTGTTTTTT.

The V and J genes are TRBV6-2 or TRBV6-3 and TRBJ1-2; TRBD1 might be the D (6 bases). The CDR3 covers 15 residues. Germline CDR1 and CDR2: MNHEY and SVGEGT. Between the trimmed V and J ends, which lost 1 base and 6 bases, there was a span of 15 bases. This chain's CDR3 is CASSYLRDGGHGYTF. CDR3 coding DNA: TGTGCCAGCAGTTACTTACGGGACGGGGGCCATGGCTACACCTTC.

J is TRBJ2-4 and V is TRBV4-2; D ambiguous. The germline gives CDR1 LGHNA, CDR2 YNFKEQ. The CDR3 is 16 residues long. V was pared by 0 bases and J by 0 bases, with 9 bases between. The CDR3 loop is CASSQEGRLAKNIQYF. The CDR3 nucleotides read TGTGCCAGCAGCCAAGAGGGTAGACTAGCCAAAAACATTCAGTACTTC.

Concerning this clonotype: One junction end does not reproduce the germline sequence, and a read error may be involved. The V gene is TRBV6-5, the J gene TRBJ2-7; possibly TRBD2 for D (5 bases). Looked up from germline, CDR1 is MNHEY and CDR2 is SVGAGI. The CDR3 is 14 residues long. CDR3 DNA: TGTGCGAGCAAAATGGCGCCAGCGGACTACGAGCAGTACTTC. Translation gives CASKMAPADYEQYF.

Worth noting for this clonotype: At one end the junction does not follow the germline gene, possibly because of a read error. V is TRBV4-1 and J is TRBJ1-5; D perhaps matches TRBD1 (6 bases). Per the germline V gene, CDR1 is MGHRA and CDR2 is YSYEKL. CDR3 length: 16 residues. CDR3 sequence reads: CASIQAHGTRHQPQHF. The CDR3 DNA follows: TGCGCCAGCATCCAAGCCCACGGGACACGTCATCAGCCCCAGCATTTT.

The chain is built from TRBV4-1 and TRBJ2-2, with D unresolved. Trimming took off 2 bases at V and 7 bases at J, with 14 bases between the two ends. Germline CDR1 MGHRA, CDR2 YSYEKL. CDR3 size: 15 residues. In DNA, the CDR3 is TGCGCCAGCAGCCAAAGGGCGGTGCTGGGCGGGGAGCTGTTTTTT. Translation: CASSQRAVLGGELFF.

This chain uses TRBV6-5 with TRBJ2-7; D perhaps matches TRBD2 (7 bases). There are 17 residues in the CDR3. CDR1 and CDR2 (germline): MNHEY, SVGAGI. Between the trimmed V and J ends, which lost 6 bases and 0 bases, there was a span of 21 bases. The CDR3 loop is CASSYPKGGSSSYEQYF. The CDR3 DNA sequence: TGTGCCAGCAGCTACCCGAAGGGGGGGTCGAGCTCCTACGAGCAGTACTTC.

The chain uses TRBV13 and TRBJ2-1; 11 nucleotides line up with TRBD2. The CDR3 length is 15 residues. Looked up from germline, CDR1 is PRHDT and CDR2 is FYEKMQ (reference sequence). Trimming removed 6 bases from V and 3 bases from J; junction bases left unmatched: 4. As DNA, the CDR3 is TGTGCCAGCAGTGCAGGGACTAGCGGCTACAATGAGCAGTTCTTC. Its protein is CASSAGTSGYNEQFF.